This T cell receptor beta chain was sequenced for a study of blood T cell repertoires in COVID-19. The overall study: Sites across the United States, Italy and Spain contributed samples from acute and convalescent COVID-19.

V dropped 11 bases and J dropped 0; count of bases not matched to a gene: 10. Germline values: CDR1 MNHEY, CDR2 SVGAGI. This CDR3 region has 15 residues. Per the study methods: Amplifying reference gene primers gave estimates of nucleated cell counts. Assay used: immunoSEQ multiplex PCR; TCRdb lists only in-frame clones, some missing. Clone size and the V and J calls come from that table; the DNA yielded D and trimming. The table lists under 350,000 clones, around 90% of them singletons. The chain recombines TRBV6-5 with TRBJ1-3; 7 bases match TRBD1. The source is a woman aged 30 to 39 with COVID-19, enrolled during active disease. The material sequenced was peripheral blood. The CDR3 loop is CAVARGKYSGNTIYF. In DNA form, the CDR3 reads TGTGCCGTCGCCAGGGGGAAATACTCTGGAAACACCATATATTTT.